The 14 T cell receptor beta chains reported below all come from one sample, sequenced in a study of blood T cells in healthy people across ages (dated by TCRdb to the mid-2010s). Library preparation employed 5' RACE. TCRdb records Illumina HiSeq 2500 as the sequencer. A second about 6 to 11 cycle PCR used a sample-barcoded 5' primer and a J-beta primer mix. The raw public data were reprocessed by TCRdb itself: fastp quality trimming at Q25, MiXCR clonotype calling, in-frame beta chains only. Each entry is one CDR3 protein sequence, shown with its most common DNA and genes. The sample table shows about 970,000 distinct CDR3 sequences, and roughly half are seen once. Over 20% of the sample belongs to the ten largest clones. Source material: blood. The receptors stem from a woman in her sixties or seventies in good health.

The chain employs TRBV30 and TRBJ1-2, with 8 bases lining up with TRBD1. CDR1 GTSNPN and CDR2 SVGIG come from the germline V gene (reference sequence). This CDR3 contains 13 residues. J gave up 10 bases and V 2 bases, and 9 bases lay outside the gene matches. CDR3 in amino acids: CAWSKGQGFSYTF. CDR3 nucleotide sequence: TGTGCCTGGAGTAAAGGACAGGGCTTCTCCTACACCTTC.

A remark on this clonotype: A read error may explain this, as a much larger clone is one base away. This chain links TRBV27 with TRBJ2-7, with unresolved D. The CDR3 is 13 residues long. Germline CDR1 MNHEY, CDR2 SMNVEV (reference sequence). Here the CDR3 DNA reads TGTGCCTGCAGTTTATCGTACCTCTACGAGCAGTACTTC. Protein sequence: CACSLSYLYEQYF.

This clonotype was detected many times. This sequence joins TRBV7-9 and TRBJ2-5, with D perhaps TRBD1 (5 bases). The CDR3 sequence is 15 residues long. CDR1 SEHNR and CDR2 FQNEAQ come from the germline V gene (reference sequence). V gave up 4 bases and J gave up 7 bases, with 19 bases separating them. The CDR3 protein is CASSSRLQDYGTQYF. The CDR3 DNA reads as TGTGCCAGCAGCTCCCGCCTACAGGATTATGGGACCCAGTACTTC.

V usage is TRBV27 and J usage is TRBJ2-3; D possibly corresponds to TRBD2 (6 bases). The CDR3 length is 16 residues. Trimming removed 3 bases at V and 4 bases at J, with 17 bases between. Per germline, CDR1 MNHEY and CDR2 SMNVEV (reference sequence). CDR3 in amino acids: CASSFELPEGPDTQYF. CDR3 nucleotides: TGTGCCAGCAGTTTTGAACTTCCGGAGGGCCCAGATACGCAGTATTTT.

This clonotype was seen more than once but under ten times. The chain has TRBV11-2 and TRBJ1-4; D is unresolved. Trimming shortened V by 1 base and J by 2 bases, and 14 bases separated the two germline ends. The germline V gene has CDR1 SGHAT and CDR2 FQNNGV. The CDR3 sequence is 17 residues long. DNA for the CDR3: TGTGCCAGCAGCTTAGGACGTGGAAGGGCGACTAATGAAAAACTGTTTTTT. It specifies CASSLGRGRATNEKLFF.

This clonotype was detected only a few times. V gene TRBV12-3 or TRBV12-4 combines with J gene TRBJ1-2; no clear D gene. The CDR3 contains 15 residues. V gave up 3 bases and J gave up 5 bases, with 16 bases separating them. The CDR3 DNA reads TGTGCCAGCAGTTTTTCACTTGGGCGAGCTTATGGCTACACCTTC. Translating gives CASSFSLGRAYGYTF.

The chain links TRBV12-3 or TRBV12-4 to TRBJ1-1; the match to TRBD1 covers 10 bases. The V and J ends lost 4 bases and 10 bases, in that order; junction bases with no gene match: 12. This CDR3 is 15 amino acids long. The CDR3 nucleotides read TGTGCCAGCAGTTCCGGACAGGGGGGTTTGTTACCAGCTTTCTTT. This encodes CASSSGQGGLLPAFF.

This chain uses TRBV25-1 with TRBJ1-1; 12 nucleotides align to TRBD1. The CDR3 has 13 residues. Germline CDR1 reads MGHDK; CDR2 reads SYGVNS. With V trimmed by 10 bases and J by 5 bases, 5 bases remained unmatched. The CDR3 reads CATRDRGRTEAFF. The CDR3 DNA is TGTGCCACCAGGGACAGGGGGCGGACTGAAGCTTTCTTT. Full variable domain (outside the CDR3, taken from reference TRBV25-1 and TRBJ1-1): EADIYQTPRYLVIGTGKKITLECSQTMGHDKMYWYQQDPGMELHLIHYSYGVNSTEKGDLSSESTVSRIRTEHFPLTLESARPSHTSQYLCATRDRGRTEAFFGQGTRLTVV.

The chain links TRBV3-1 to TRBJ2-7, with 14 bases identical to TRBD2. With V trimmed by 3 bases and J by 10 bases, 5 bases remained unmatched. This CDR3 is built from 14 residues. The V gene's germline CDR1 is LGHDT and CDR2 YNNKEL (reference sequence). In nucleotides, the CDR3 is TGTGCCAGCAGCCATGGACTAGCGGGAGGTCCCCAGTACTTC. This encodes CASSHGLAGGPQYF.

This chain joins TRBV5-1 and TRBJ1-2, with D unclear. Trimming removed 0 bases at V and 1 base at J, with 10 bases between. The CDR3 totals 15 residues. Germline V gene sequence: CDR1 SGHRS, CDR2 YFSETQ. CDR3 coding DNA: TGCGCCAGCAGCTTGGTTTATGGGAGTAACTATGGCTACACCTTC. Translating gives CASSLVYGSNYGYTF. Full variable domain (rest looked up from reference TRBV5-1 and TRBJ1-2): KAGVTQTPRYLIKTRGQQVTLSCSPISGHRSVSWYQQTPGQGLQFLFEYFSETQRNKGNFPGRFSGRQFSNSRSEMNVSTLELGDSALYLCASSLVYGSNYGYTFGSGTRLTVV.

The V and J genes are TRBV5-1 and TRBJ2-5; D remains unclear. The CDR3 covers 15 residues. The germline V gene encodes CDR1 SGHRS and CDR2 YFSETQ. V was pared by 0 bases and J by 5 bases, with 14 bases between. This CDR3 reads CASSLGRRGMETQYF. In DNA, the CDR3 is TGCGCCAGCAGCTTGGGTCGTCGTGGGATGGAGACCCAGTACTTC. Full variable domain (rest looked up from reference TRBV5-1 and TRBJ2-5): KAGVTQTPRYLIKTRGQQVTLSCSPISGHRSVSWYQQTPGQGLQFLFEYFSETQRNKGNFPGRFSGRQFSNSRSEMNVSTLELGDSALYLCASSLGRRGMETQYFGPGTRLLVL.

A few counts support this clonotype. The rearrangement joins TRBV11-1 to TRBJ2-1; TRBD2 agrees at 10 bases. The CDR3 runs 17 residues. Germline assignment: CDR1 SGHAT and CDR2 FQDESV (reference sequence). The J segment lost 10 bases and the V segment lost 5 bases, leaving 17 bases of the junction unmatched. The CDR3 spells CASSSRGGGLLAGEQFF. For the CDR3, the DNA is TGTGCCAGCAGCAGCCGGGGTGGAGGTCTACTAGCGGGGGAGCAGTTCTTC.

The CDR3 sequence is CASRTDSEETQYF. DNA of the CDR3: TGTGCCAGCAGGACGGACAGCGAAGAGACCCAGTACTTC. This sequence joins TRBV6-2 or TRBV6-3 and TRBJ2-5, with a weak D call TRBD1 (6 bases). V lost 6 bases, J lost 3 bases, and 11 bases lay in between. Germline CDR1 reads MNHEY; CDR2 reads SVGEGT. This CDR3 contains 13 residues.

In this sample, this clonotype turned up a few times. The rearrangement uses TRBV29-1 and TRBJ1-2; perhaps TRBD1 as D (5 bases). The CDR3 covers 12 residues. From germline, CDR1 is SQVTM and CDR2 ANQGSEA. Trimming pared 3 bases from V and 6 bases from J, leaving 11 bases between. The CDR3 DNA is TGCAGCGTTGACCAGGGTAATGATGGCTACACCTTC. It yields the protein CSVDQGNDGYTF.